The T cell receptor (beta chain) under discussion was sequenced for a study of T cells in Graves' hyperthyroidism and ophthalmopathy. This clonotype was detected a few times. Its antigen is not known. The study, taken as a whole, reports: A 13 V-J signature model discriminated ophthalmopathy versus stable hyperthyroidism.

Amplification targeted TCR beta CDR3 regions from RNA transcripts. Using the HTBI primer set, a first-round RT-PCR was run on the TCR CDR3. TCRdb recomputed calls from the multiplex PCR reads with MiXCR, one row per CDR3 protein. The sample holds over 550,000 distinct CDR3 sequences, approximately 16% seen once. This CDR3 contains 14 residues. V lost 3 bases, J lost 4 bases, and 12 bases lay in between. CDR1 and CDR2 from the germline V gene are MNHEY and SVGAGI. The rearrangement links TRBV6-5 to TRBJ2-5; D is possibly TRBD2 (6 bases). The receptor was isolated from a young woman with Graves' hyperthyroidism. The sample was blood. CDR3 loop: CASSYGGSGETQYF. CDR3 bases: TGTGCCAGCAGTTATGGAGGGTCTGGAGAGACCCAGTACTTC.